This paragraph covers one TCR beta chain sequence. Profiling relied on immunoSEQ multiplex PCR, and the TCRdb table lists in-frame clones only, not all of them. Of some 120,000 clones listed, about 86% were seen once; the top ten hold approximately 15%. In germline, CDR1 is SEHNR, CDR2 FQNEAQ (reference sequence). J gave up 5 bases and V 5 bases, and 10 bases lay outside the gene matches. The CDR3 length is 15 residues. These data come from a study of PD-1 blockade in mismatch repair-deficient tumors. Whole-study context: All were previously treated, progressing patients with about twelve mismatch repair-deficient cancer types.

Material: peripheral blood, obtained 44 weeks after starting pembrolizumab. The rearrangement joins TRBV7-9 to TRBJ2-7, with 9 bases fitting TRBD1. The clonotype originates from an adult with mismatch repair-deficient cancer. The CDR3 here is CASSQLGQGVNEQYF. The CDR3 DNA reads as TGTGCCAGCAGCCAACTGGGACAGGGCGTTAACGAGCAGTACTTC.